The 28 T cell receptor beta chains below all came from one sample that was sequenced in a study of T cells in Graves' hyperthyroidism and ophthalmopathy. Amplified TCR beta CDR3 regions came from RNA transcripts. Using the HTBI primer set, a first-round RT-PCR was run on the TCR CDR3. TCRdb re-called the multiplex PCR reads with MiXCR, one entry per CDR3 protein. The repertoire holds about 640,000 distinct CDR3 sequences, less than 25% seen once, with approximately 30% in the top ten. The sequenced sample was blood. Receptor source: a man younger than 45 with Graves' ophthalmopathy.

This clonotype occurred a few times. The V gene is TRBV20-1, the J gene TRBJ2-7; D perhaps matches TRBD1 (5 bases). Germline assignment: CDR1 DFQATT and CDR2 SNEGSKA (reference sequence). V lost 1 base and J lost 0, with 7 bases in between. This CDR3 region has 13 residues. CDR3 in DNA: TGCAGTGCTAGAGTTAGGGGCTCCTACGAGCAGTACTTC. This gives the protein CSARVRGSYEQYF.

The chain combines TRBV4-1 with TRBJ2-7; D not certain. Between the trimmed V and J ends, which lost 3 bases and 4 bases, there was a span of 19 bases. Per the germline V gene, CDR1 is MGHRA and CDR2 is YSYEKL. This CDR3 has 16 amino acids. The CDR3 coding sequence is TGCGCCAGCAGCCATGTTCTCAGTCCCTACGCGTACGAGCAGTACTTC. Translated: CASSHVLSPYAYEQYF.

J is TRBJ2-2 and V is TRBV11-3, with TRBD2 identical over 7 bases. Trimming at V came to 5 bases and at J to 6 bases, leaving 0 bases not matched to a gene. CDR1 and CDR2 from the germline V gene are SGHNT and YENEEA. This CDR3 is built from 12 residues. The CDR3 DNA reads as TGTGCCAGCAGCGCGGGAGCCGGGGAGCTGTTTTTT. Amino acids: CASSAGAGELFF.

This chain joins TRBV20-1 and TRBJ1-1; the D is unclear. The V end was cut by 8 bases, the J end by 0 bases, with 7 bases between. CDR3 length equals 11 residues. Germline values: CDR1 DFQATT, CDR2 SNEGSKA (reference sequence). CDR3 nucleotides: TGCAGTTCGACATTGAACACTGAAGCTTTCTTT. Protein sequence: CSSTLNTEAFF.

This clonotype was counted a few times. The rearrangement links TRBV6-1 to TRBJ1-4; 7 nucleotides agree with TRBD1. The CDR3 is 12 residues long. V dropped 6 bases and J dropped 7; count of bases not matched to a gene: 2. Germline V lookup: CDR1 MNHNS, CDR2 SASEGT. The CDR3: CASRGQFEKLFF. The CDR3 nucleotides are TGTGCCAGCAGGGGACAGTTTGAAAAACTGTTTTTT.

The chain recombines TRBV19 with TRBJ1-5, with D possibly TRBD1 on 6 matching bases. The germline V gene has CDR1 LNHDA and CDR2 SQIVND (reference sequence). CDR3 length equals 15 residues. Trimming cost V 5 bases and J 9 bases, with 20 bases left between them. The CDR3 reads CASSLGTREYWPQHF. DNA of the CDR3: TGTGCCAGTAGTCTCGGGACAAGGGAATATTGGCCCCAGCATTTT.

In its sample, this clonotype was seen a few times. The V and J genes are TRBV10-3 and TRBJ1-1; maybe TRBD1 (6 bases). This CDR3 is 13 amino acids long. CDR1 and CDR2 (germline): ENHRY, SYGVKD. The V end was cut by 0 bases, the J end by 5 bases, with 7 bases between. The CDR3 DNA follows: TGTGCCATCAGTGAGTCCCAGGGGACTGAAGCTTTCTTT. It specifies CAISESQGTEAFF.

This clonotype showed up just a few times. The chain combines TRBV14 with TRBJ2-7, with D hard to call. The CDR3 sequence is 14 residues long. CDR1 is SGHDN and CDR2 is FVKESK in the germline V gene. V was trimmed by 1 base and J by 3 bases, leaving 10 bases between them. CDR3 protein: CASSQANRVYEQYF. The DNA for the CDR3 is TGTGCCAGCAGCCAAGCGAATCGTGTCTACGAGCAGTACTTC. The full variable domain, its missing parts supplied by reference TRBV14 and TRBJ2-7, is EAGVTQFPSHSVIEKGQTVTLRCDPISGHDNLYWYRRVMGKEIKFLLHFVKESKQDESGMPNNRFLAERTGGTYSTLKVQPAELEDSGVYFCASSQANRVYEQYFGPGTRLTVT.

This clonotype was counted many times. V is TRBV30 and J is TRBJ1-1; D is unresolved. The CDR3 loop spans 12 amino acids. The germline V gene encodes CDR1 GTSNPN and CDR2 SVGIG (reference sequence). Trimming cost V 0 bases and J 5 bases, with 7 bases left between them. CDR3: CAWSVRSTEAFF. DNA of the CDR3: TGTGCCTGGAGTGTACGGTCGACTGAAGCTTTCTTT.

This clonotype was detected a few times. The chain has TRBV2 and TRBJ2-7, with D unresolved. V dropped 4 bases and J dropped 2 bases, with 6 bases sitting between them. From germline, CDR1 is SNHLY and CDR2 FYNNEI. The CDR3 length is 12 residues. CDR3 sequence: CASSGQTYEQYF. The CDR3 DNA sequence: TGTGCCAGCAGTGGGCAGACCTACGAGCAGTACTTC.

This clonotype came up a few times. The chain uses TRBV12-3 or TRBV12-4 and TRBJ2-1; TRBD1 matches 10 bases. The CDR3 loop spans 15 amino acids. J lost 10 bases, V lost 5 bases, and 11 bases had no gene match. CDR3 sequence reads: CASSRGTGEPWEQFF. CDR3 bases: TGTGCCAGCAGTCGAGGGACAGGGGAACCATGGGAGCAGTTCTTC.

The sample holds a few counts of this clonotype. The chain is built from TRBV11-2 and TRBJ2-5; 9 nucleotides agree with TRBD2. Germline CDR1 SGHAT, CDR2 FQNNGV. The V gene end was trimmed by 5 bases and the J gene end by 3 bases; junction bases not matched to a gene: 7. This CDR3 has 15 residues. CDR3 in DNA: TGTGCCAGCAGCCCCCTTATAGCGGGAGAAGAGACCCAGTACTTC. It is translated as CASSPLIAGEETQYF.

The chain employs TRBV27 and TRBJ2-1; D gene uncertain. Per the germline V gene, CDR1 is MNHEY and CDR2 is SMNVEV (reference sequence). Trimming pared 4 bases from V and 7 bases from J, leaving 17 bases between. This CDR3 is built from 15 residues. DNA of the CDR3: TGTGCCAGCAGTTCATCGGTATACGCTGGGAATGAGCAGTTCTTC. Protein: CASSSSVYAGNEQFF.

V and J are TRBV9 and TRBJ2-2; TRBD2 is a possible D gene (6 bases). This CDR3 comprises 15 residues. V was pared by 3 bases and J by 2 bases, with 11 bases between. Germline V gives CDR1 SGDLS, CDR2 YYNGEE. CDR3 loop: CASSDHGTNTGELFF. CDR3 DNA sequence: TGTGCCAGCAGCGACCACGGGACTAACACCGGGGAGCTGTTTTTT. Variable domain in full (rest from reference TRBV9 and TRBJ2-2): DSGVTQTPKHLITATGQRVTLRCSPRSGDLSVYWYQQSLDQGLQFLIQYYNGEERAKGNILERFSAQQFPDLHSELNLSSLELGDSALYFCASSDHGTNTGELFFGEGSRLTVL.

In the case of this clonotype: At one end, the junction sequence differs from germline, possibly due to a read error. The chain uses TRBV11-1 and TRBJ2-7; D possibly matches TRBD1 or TRBD2 (5 bases each). The CDR3 loop spans 15 amino acids. The germline V gene encodes CDR1 SGHAT and CDR2 FQDESV (reference sequence). The CDR3 DNA follows: TGCGCCAGCAGCCAAAGCGACAGCGGACTCTACGAGCAGTACTTC. Translated, it gives CASSQSDSGLYEQYF.

This clonotype came up many times. The J gene is TRBJ1-1, the V gene TRBV2, with 10 nucleotides matching TRBD1. Per germline, CDR1 SNHLY and CDR2 FYNNEI. V was pared by 2 bases and J by 7 bases, with 7 bases of the junction left unmatched. This CDR3 has 15 residues. CDR3 DNA: TGTGCCAGCAGTGAATCCGGGACAGGGGCCGTTGAAGCTTTCTTT. It is translated as CASSESGTGAVEAFF.

The chain uses TRBV7-2 and TRBJ2-2; perhaps TRBD2 as D (6 bases). This CDR3 is built from 15 residues. The V gene lost 2 bases and the J gene lost 6 bases, with 13 bases spanning the gap. Germline CDR1 reads SGHTA; CDR2 reads FQGNSA. DNA for the CDR3: TGTGCCAGCAGCTTATCATGGGGGGACCCCGGGGAGCTGTTTTTT. Translating it yields CASSLSWGDPGELFF.

Many counts were recorded for this clonotype. The chain carries TRBV12-3 or TRBV12-4 and TRBJ2-1; 8 bases agree with TRBD2. J gave up 8 bases and V 7 bases, and 4 bases lay outside the gene matches. The length of the CDR3 is 12 residues. CDR3 sequence reads: CASNAGGDEQFF. The CDR3 DNA reads as TGTGCCAGCAATGCGGGAGGCGATGAGCAGTTCTTC.

J is TRBJ2-7 and V is TRBV4-1, with 7 bases lining up with TRBD2. Germline lookup yields CDR1 MGHRA and CDR2 YSYEKL. The CDR3 has 14 amino acids. Losses at the gene ends were 0 bases for V and 7 bases for J; bases not matched to a gene: 6. The CDR3 here is CASSQDLSGREQYF. CDR3 in DNA: TGCGCCAGCAGCCAAGATCTGTCCGGGAGGGAGCAGTACTTC.

This clonotype was seen at least ten times. J is TRBJ1-1 and V is TRBV5-1; a possible D gene is TRBD1 (5 bases). The CDR3 runs to 14 residues. Trimming removed 1 base at V and 1 base at J, with 8 bases between. Germline loops: CDR1 SGHRS, CDR2 YFSETQ. The CDR3 nucleotides read TGCGCCAGCAGCTTGCAAACAGGGAACACTGAAGCTTTCTTT. Protein: CASSLQTGNTEAFF.

There are many counts of this clonotype. V is TRBV15 and J is TRBJ1-1, with D unresolved. Germline CDR1 LNHNV, CDR2 YYDKDF (reference sequence). This CDR3 is 15 amino acids long. Trimming shortened V by 3 bases and J by 1 base, and 12 bases separated the two germline ends. The CDR3 spells CATSRGGRPNTEAFF. For the CDR3, the DNA is TGTGCCACCAGCAGGGGAGGACGGCCGAACACTGAAGCTTTCTTT.

Note on this clonotype: A much bigger clone sits one base away, suggesting this may be a read error. V is TRBV12-3 or TRBV12-4 and J is TRBJ1-2; D unresolved. The CDR3 runs to 12 residues. With 4 bases removed from V and 5 bases from J, the gap between germline ends came to 8 bases. The CDR3 nucleotides are TGTGCCAGCAGTTGGGCGGATTATGGCTACACCTTC. Its protein is CASSWADYGYTF.

This clonotype has at least ten counts. The chain employs TRBV11-2 and TRBJ2-7; tentatively, D is TRBD2 (5 bases). Per the germline V gene, CDR1 is SGHAT and CDR2 is FQNNGV. With 2 bases removed from V and 1 base from J, the gap between germline ends came to 12 bases. There are 15 residues in the CDR3. CDR3 in amino acids: CASSLPRVVSYEQYF. CDR3 nucleotides: TGTGCCAGCAGCTTACCGCGGGTCGTGTCCTACGAGCAGTACTTC.

The chain links TRBV6-7 to TRBJ1-4; no firm D call. TRBV6-7 is identified as an open reading frame with a role that is uncertain. The CDR3 loop spans 13 amino acids. With 9 bases removed from V and 7 bases from J, the gap between germline ends came to 15 bases. In DNA, the CDR3 is TGTGCCAGGCCCCCAGCACCCTTTGAAAAACTGTTTTTT. As protein: CARPPAPFEKLFF.

The sample holds one count of this clonotype. This chain connects TRBV7-9 to TRBJ2-5; D unresolved. This CDR3 is 13 amino acids long. Trimming cost V 1 base and J 11 bases, with 14 bases left between them. The germline gives CDR1 SEHNR, CDR2 FQNEAQ (reference sequence). The CDR3 protein is CASSLGVTPFQYF. CDR3 in DNA: TGTGCCAGCAGCTTAGGGGTGACACCCTTTCAGTACTTC.

The chain is built from TRBV20-1 and TRBJ2-5; TRBD2 matches 9 bases. CDR1 is DFQATT, CDR2 SNEGSKA, per germline (reference sequence). V gave up 0 bases and J gave up 1 base; unmatched junction bases: 6. This CDR3 is 16 amino acids long. The CDR3 DNA is TGCAGTGCTAGAGAAATGGCTAGCGGGGTCCAAGAGACCCAGTACTTC. Translated, it gives CSAREMASGVQETQYF.

This clonotype was seen at least ten times. The chain carries TRBV30 and TRBJ2-2; D gene ambiguous. Germline CDR1 is GTSNPN and CDR2 is SVGIG (reference sequence). The CDR3 has 13 residues. V was pared by 0 bases and J by 1 base, with 3 bases between. The CDR3 bases are TGTGCCTGGAGTGTAATGAACACCGGGGAGCTGTTTTTT. Protein: CAWSVMNTGELFF.

This clonotype has at least ten counts. This sequence joins TRBV30 and TRBJ2-1, with TRBD1 identical over 11 bases. J lost 9 bases, V lost 4 bases, and 11 bases had no gene match. Germline lookup yields CDR1 GTSNPN and CDR2 SVGIG (reference sequence). This CDR3 contains 15 residues. DNA of the CDR3: TGTGCCTGGACCCCCGGGACAGGGGGTCGAAGTGAGCAGTTCTTC. Translated: CAWTPGTGGRSEQFF.